This T cell receptor beta chain was sequenced during a study of T cells after yellow fever vaccination. Germline V gene lookup returns CDR1 DFQATT and CDR2 SNEGSKA (reference sequence). The V and J ends lost 6 bases and 2 bases respectively, with 15 bases between them. CDR3 length: 14 residues. MiXCR was run by TCRdb on the 5' RACE reads, yielding one entry per CDR3 protein. The sample holds approximately 600,000 distinct CDR3 sequences, approximately 13% seen once. In its sample, this clonotype was seen a few times. This TCR came from a man aged 25 to 40 who received the YFV17D yellow fever vaccine. The source was PBMCs, collected on the day of the yellow fever booster vaccination. The J gene is TRBJ2-3, the V gene TRBV20-1, with a possible D match to TRBD2 (5 bases). CDR3 nucleotides: TGCAGTGCCTCATCGGCGGGCCCCACAGATACGCAGTATTTT. Translated, it gives CSASSAGPTDTQYF.